A single TCR beta chain is shown here with its context. Its antigen is unknown. The data derive from a study of cytomegalovirus exposure and HLA in healthy donors. CDR1 and CDR2 from the germline V gene are MNHEY and SVGAGI. The CDR3 covers 15 residues. V lost 2 bases, J lost 0 bases, and 8 bases lay in between. Findings and limits, study-wide: The dataset shows that most TCR sequences were rare, while some public TCRs occurred in many donors. Analysis performed later showed TCR beta chains linked to HLA being more clonally expanded than equally common others.

13 Jbeta primers and 60 Vbeta primers were used for the PCR. TCRdb keeps only in-frame clones here, not all; method: immunoSEQ multiplex PCR. This table has some 140,000 clones, approximately 77% appearing once. The gene calls are TRBV6-5 and TRBJ1-3, with D hard to call. The sequenced sample consisted of PBMCs. The TCR originated in a woman aged 40 to 50 in good health and CMV-seronegative. The CDR3 bases are TGTGCCAGCAGTTACCTCCAGTCCTCTGGAAACACCATATATTTT. Encoded protein: CASSYLQSSGNTIYF.